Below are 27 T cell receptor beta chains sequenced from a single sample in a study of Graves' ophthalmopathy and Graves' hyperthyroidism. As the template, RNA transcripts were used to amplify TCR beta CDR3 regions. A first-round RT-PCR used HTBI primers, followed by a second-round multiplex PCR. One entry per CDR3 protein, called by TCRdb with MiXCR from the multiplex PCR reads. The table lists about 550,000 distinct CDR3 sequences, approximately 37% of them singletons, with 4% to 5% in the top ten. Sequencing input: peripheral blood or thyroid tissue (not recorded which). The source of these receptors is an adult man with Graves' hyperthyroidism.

This CDR3 reads CASGRQGVSSYEQYF. CDR3 in DNA: TGTGCCAGCGGTCGCCAGGGTGTCAGCTCCTACGAGCAGTACTTC. The chain couples TRBV14 to TRBJ2-7; the D gene is possibly TRBD1 (5 bases). Per germline, CDR1 SGHDN and CDR2 FVKESK. The CDR3 spans 15 residues. Between the trimmed V and J ends, which lost 8 bases and 0 bases, there was a span of 17 bases.

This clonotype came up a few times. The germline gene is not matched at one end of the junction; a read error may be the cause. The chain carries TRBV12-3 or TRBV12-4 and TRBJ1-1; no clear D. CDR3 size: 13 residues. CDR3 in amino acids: CASSLGGNTDAFF. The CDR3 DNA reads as TGTGCCAGCAGTTTAGGAGGGAATACTGACGCTTTCTTT.

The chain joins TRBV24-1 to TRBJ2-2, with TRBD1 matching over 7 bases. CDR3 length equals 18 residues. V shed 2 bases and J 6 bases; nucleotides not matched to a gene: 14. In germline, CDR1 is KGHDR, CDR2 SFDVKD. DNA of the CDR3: TGTGCCACCAGTGATTCCGAGGGGGCAAAGGTTCGTCCCGGGGAGCTGTTTTTT. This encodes CATSDSEGAKVRPGELFF.

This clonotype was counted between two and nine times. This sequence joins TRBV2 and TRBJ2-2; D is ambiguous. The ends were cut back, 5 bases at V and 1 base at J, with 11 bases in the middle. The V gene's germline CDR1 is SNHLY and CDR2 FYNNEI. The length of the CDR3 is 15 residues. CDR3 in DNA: TGTGCCAGCAGTATTGGCACAGAGAACACCGGGGAGCTGTTTTTT. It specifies CASSIGTENTGELFF. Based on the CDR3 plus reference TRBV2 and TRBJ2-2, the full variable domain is EPEVTQTPSHQVTQMGQEVILRCVPISNHLYFYWYRQILGQKVEFLVSFYNNEISEKSEIFDDQFSVERPDGSNFTLKIRSTKLEDSAMYFCASSIGTENTGELFFGEGSRLTVL.

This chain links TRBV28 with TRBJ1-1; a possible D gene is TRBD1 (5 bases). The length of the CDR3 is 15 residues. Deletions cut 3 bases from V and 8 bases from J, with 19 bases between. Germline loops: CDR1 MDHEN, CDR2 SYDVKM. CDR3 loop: CASSFSHMGQGEAFF. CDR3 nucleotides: TGTGCCAGCAGTTTTAGCCACATGGGGCAGGGAGAAGCTTTCTTT.

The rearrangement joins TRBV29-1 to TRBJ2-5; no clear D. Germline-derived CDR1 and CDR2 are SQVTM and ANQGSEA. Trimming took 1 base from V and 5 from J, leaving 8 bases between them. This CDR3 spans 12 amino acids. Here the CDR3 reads CSVEGTAETQYF. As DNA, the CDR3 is TGCAGCGTTGAAGGGACCGCGGAGACCCAGTACTTC.

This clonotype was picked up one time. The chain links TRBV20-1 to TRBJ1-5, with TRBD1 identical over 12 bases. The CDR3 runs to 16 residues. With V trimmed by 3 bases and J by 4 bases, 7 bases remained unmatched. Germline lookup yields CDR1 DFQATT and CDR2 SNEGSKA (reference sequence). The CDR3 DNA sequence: TGCAGTGCTAGGGGGACAGGGGGCGTTGGAAATCAGCCCCAGCATTTT. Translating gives CSARGTGGVGNQPQHF.

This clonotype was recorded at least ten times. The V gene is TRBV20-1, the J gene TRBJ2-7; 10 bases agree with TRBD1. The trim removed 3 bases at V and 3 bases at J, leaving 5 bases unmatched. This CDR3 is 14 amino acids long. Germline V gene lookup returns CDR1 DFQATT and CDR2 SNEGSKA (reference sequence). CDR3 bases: TGCAGTGCTAGGGCTCGGGACAGGGGCTACGAGCAGTACTTC. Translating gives CSARARDRGYEQYF.

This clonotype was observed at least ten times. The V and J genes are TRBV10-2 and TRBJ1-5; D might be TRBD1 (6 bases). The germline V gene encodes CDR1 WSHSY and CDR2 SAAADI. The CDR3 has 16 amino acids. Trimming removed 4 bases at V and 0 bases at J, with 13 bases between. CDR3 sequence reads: CASSGVRTDSNQPQHF. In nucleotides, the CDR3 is TGCGCCAGCAGTGGAGTTAGGACAGATAGCAATCAGCCCCAGCATTTT.

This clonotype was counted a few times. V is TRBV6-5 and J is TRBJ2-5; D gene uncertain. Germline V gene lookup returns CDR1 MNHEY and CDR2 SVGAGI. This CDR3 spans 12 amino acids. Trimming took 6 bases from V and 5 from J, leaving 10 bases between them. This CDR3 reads CASSQAPETQYF. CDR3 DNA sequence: TGTGCCAGCAGCCAAGCTCCCGAGACCCAGTACTTC.

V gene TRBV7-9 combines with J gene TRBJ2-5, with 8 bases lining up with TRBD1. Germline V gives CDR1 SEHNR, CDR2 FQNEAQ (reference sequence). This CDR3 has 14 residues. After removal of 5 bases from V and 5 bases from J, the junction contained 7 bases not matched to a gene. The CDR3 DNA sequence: TGTGCCAGCAGCCGGCGCGGACAGGGCGAGACCCAGTACTTC. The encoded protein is CASSRRGQGETQYF.

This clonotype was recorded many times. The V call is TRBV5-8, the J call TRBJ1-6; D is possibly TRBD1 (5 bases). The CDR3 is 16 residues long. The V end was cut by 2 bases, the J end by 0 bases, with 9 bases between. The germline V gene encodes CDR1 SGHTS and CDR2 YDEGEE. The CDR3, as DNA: TGTGCCAGCAGCTTCTCCGGGGCCTCCTATAATTCACCCCTCCACTTT. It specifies CASSFSGASYNSPLHF.

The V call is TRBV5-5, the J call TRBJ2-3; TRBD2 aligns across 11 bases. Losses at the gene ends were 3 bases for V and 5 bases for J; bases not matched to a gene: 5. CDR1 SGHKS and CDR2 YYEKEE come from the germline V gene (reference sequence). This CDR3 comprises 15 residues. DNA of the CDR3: TGTGCCAGCAGCTCGGGACTAGCGGTGGGAGATACGCAGTATTTT. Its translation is CASSSGLAVGDTQYF.

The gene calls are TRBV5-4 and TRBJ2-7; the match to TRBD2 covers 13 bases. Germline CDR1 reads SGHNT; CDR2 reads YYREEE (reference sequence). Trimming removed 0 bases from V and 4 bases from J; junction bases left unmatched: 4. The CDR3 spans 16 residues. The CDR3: CASSLGTSGRKYEQYF. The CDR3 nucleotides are TGTGCCAGCAGCTTGGGGACTAGCGGGAGAAAATACGAGCAGTACTTC.

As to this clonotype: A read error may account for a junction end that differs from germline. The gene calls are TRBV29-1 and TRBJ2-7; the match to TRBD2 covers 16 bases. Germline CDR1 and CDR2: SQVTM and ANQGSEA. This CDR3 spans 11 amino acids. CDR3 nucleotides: TGCAGCGTTGAGGGACTAGCGGGAGGGCCTTTC. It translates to CSVEGLAGGPF.

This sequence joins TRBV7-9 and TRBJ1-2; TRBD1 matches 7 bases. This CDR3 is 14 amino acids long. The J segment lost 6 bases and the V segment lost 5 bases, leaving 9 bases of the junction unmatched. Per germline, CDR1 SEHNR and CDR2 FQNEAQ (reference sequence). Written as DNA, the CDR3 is TGTGCCAGCAGCCCCGTAGACAGGGAGGATGGCTACACCTTC. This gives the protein CASSPVDREDGYTF. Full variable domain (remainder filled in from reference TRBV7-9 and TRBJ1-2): DTGVSQNPRHKITKRGQNVTFRCDPISEHNRLYWYRQTLGQGPEFLTYFQNEAQLEKSRLLSDRFSAERPKGSFSTLEIQRTEQGDSAMYLCASSPVDREDGYTFGSGTRLTVV.

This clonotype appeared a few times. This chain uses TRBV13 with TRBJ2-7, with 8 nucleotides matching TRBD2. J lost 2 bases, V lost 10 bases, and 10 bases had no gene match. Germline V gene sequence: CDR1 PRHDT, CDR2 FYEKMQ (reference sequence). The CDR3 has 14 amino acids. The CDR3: CATSSPGGAYEQYF. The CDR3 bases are TGTGCCACGAGCTCCCCGGGAGGGGCCTACGAGCAGTACTTC.

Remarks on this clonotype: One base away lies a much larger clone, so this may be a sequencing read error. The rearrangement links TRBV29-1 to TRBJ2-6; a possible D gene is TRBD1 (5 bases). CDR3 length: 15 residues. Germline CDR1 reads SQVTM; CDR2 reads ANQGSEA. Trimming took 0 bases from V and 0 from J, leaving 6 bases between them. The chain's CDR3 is CSVEDQGSGANVLTF. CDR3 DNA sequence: TGCAGCGTTGAAGATCAGGGCTCTGGGGCCAACGTCCTGACTTTC.

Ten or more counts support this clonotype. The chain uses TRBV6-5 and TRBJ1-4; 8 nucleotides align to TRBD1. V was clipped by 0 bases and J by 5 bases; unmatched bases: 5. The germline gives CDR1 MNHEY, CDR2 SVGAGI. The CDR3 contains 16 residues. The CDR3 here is CASSYSTGVRNEKLFF. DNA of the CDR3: TGTGCCAGCAGTTACTCGACAGGGGTCAGGAATGAAAAACTGTTTTTT.

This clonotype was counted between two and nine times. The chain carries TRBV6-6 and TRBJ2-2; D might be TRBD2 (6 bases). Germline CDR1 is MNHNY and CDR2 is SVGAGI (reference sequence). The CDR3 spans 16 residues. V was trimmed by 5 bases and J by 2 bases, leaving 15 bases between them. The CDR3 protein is CASSERRGINTGELFF. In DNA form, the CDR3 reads TGTGCCAGCAGTGAAAGGAGGGGCATAAACACCGGGGAGCTGTTTTTT.

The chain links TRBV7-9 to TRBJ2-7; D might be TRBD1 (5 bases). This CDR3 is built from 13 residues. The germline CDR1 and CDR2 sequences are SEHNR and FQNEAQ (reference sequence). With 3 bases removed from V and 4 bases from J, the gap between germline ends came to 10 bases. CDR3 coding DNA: TGTGCCAGCAGCTTGGACATCGAGTACGAGCAGTACTTC. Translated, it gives CASSLDIEYEQYF.

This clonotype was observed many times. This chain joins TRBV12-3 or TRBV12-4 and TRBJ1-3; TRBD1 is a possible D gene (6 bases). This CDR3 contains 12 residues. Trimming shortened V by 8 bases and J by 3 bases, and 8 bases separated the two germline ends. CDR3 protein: CASGQFGNTIYF. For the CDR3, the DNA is TGTGCCAGCGGACAGTTTGGAAACACCATATATTTT.

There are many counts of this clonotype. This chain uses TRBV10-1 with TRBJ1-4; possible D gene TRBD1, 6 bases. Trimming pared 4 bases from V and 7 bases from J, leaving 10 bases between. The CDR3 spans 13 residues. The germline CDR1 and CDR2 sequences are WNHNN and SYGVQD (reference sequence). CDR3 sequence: CASSAGGGEKLFF. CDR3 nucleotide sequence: TGCGCCAGCAGTGCCGGGGGCGGTGAAAAACTGTTTTTT.

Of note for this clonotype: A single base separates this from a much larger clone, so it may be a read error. CDR3 region: CASGARISGNTIYF. CDR3 nucleotide sequence: TGTGCCAGCGGCGCCCGAATCTCTGGAAACACCATATATTTT. J is TRBJ1-3 and V is TRBV9, with no clear D. From germline, CDR1 is SGDLS and CDR2 YYNGEE. Trimming stripped 7 bases from V and 0 bases from J, with 11 bases between. The CDR3 contains 14 residues.

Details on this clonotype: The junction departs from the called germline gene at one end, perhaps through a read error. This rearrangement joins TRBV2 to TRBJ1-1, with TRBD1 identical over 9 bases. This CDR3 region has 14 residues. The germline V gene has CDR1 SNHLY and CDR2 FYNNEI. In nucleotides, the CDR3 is TGTGGCAGCCCGGGACAGGGCCGGTACACTGAAGCTTTCTTT. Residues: CGSPGQGRYTEAFF.

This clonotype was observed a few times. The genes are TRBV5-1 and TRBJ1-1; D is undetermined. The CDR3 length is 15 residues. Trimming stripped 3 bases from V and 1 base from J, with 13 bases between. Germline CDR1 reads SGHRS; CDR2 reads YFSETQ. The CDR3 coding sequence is TGCGCCAGCAGCTCTCTTTCCTTTGGGAACACTGAAGCTTTCTTT. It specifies CASSSLSFGNTEAFF.

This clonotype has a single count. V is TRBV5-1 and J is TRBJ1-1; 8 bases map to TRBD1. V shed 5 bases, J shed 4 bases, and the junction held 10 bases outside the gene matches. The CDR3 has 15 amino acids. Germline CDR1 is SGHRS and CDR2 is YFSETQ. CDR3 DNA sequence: TGCGCCAGCAGGGATGACGGGACAGGCCTCACTGAAGCTTTCTTT. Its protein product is CASRDDGTGLTEAFF.